What follows describes a single T cell receptor (beta chain). The data derive from a study of control samples from healthy donors and cancer patients. Looked up from germline, CDR1 is SQVTM and CDR2 is ANQGSEA. Trimming took off 6 bases at V and 7 bases at J, with 15 bases between the two ends. The CDR3 sequence is 12 residues long. Assay used: immunoSEQ multiplex PCR; TCRdb lists only in-frame clones, some missing. The data hold around 93,000 clones, with roughly 92% observed a single time. The sequencing sample was made of blood. The chain employs TRBV29-1 and TRBJ1-2, with D possibly matching TRBD1 (6 bases). This TCR was recovered from a human donor in good health. The donor label of this sample is uncertain. CDR3 region: CSVQGGAGGYTF. CDR3 nucleotide sequence: TGCAGCGTCCAAGGGGGGGCAGGTGGCTACACCTTC.